This T cell receptor beta chain came from a study of T cells expressing NK-cell markers. The CDR3 runs 14 residues. Germline V gives CDR1 LNHDA, CDR2 SQIVND (reference sequence). TCRdb re-analyzed the 5' RACE reads; it lists each CDR3 protein once, without DNA. With some 500,000 distinct CDR3 sequences in the sample, the ten largest clones hold approximately 1.4%. Sequenced material: blood T cells: a sorted CD56 or NKG2C T cell subset, CD4+ or CD8+ T cells, or bulk PBMC T cells (not recorded which). This clonotype was sampled from a woman between 45 and 65 years old in good health. The rearrangement uses TRBV19 and TRBJ2-3; TCRdb proposes TRBD2, but this gene call is untestable without DNA. CDR3 region: CASSMQRGTNTQYF.